Listed here are 17 T cell receptor beta chains from one sample, sequenced in a study of blood T cells in healthy people across ages. Primers used in a second PCR of roughly 7 to 12 cycles were a sample-barcoded 5' primer and a J-beta primer mix. TCRdb called the 5' RACE reads again in MiXCR, with one record for every CDR3 protein. This table has 650,000 to 800,000 distinct CDR3 sequences, roughly 44% appearing once. Sequenced sample: blood. The source of these receptors is a man in his sixties in good health.

The chain joins TRBV2 to TRBJ2-2; D is perhaps TRBD1 (6 bases). V lost 7 bases and J lost 5, with 8 bases in between. This CDR3 contains 12 residues. The germline V gene encodes CDR1 SNHLY and CDR2 FYNNEI. The CDR3 coding sequence is TGTGCCAGCACCCAGGGGACCGGGGAGCTGTTTTTT. Amino acids: CASTQGTGELFF.

The gene calls are TRBV29-1 and TRBJ1-5; a possible D gene is TRBD1 (5 bases). Trimming stripped 6 bases from V and 5 bases from J, with 14 bases between. The length of the CDR3 is 13 residues. Germline V lookup: CDR1 SQVTM, CDR2 ANQGSEA. CDR3 DNA sequence: TGCAGCGTGGGAACAGGTAGGGATCAGCCCCAGCATTTT. Its translation: CSVGTGRDQPQHF.

This clonotype came up many times. J is TRBJ2-6 and V is TRBV7-2; D ambiguous. Trimming pared 1 base from V and 2 bases from J, leaving 3 bases between. CDR3 length equals 14 residues. CDR1 SGHTA and CDR2 FQGNSA come from the germline V gene. As DNA, the CDR3 is TGTGCCAGCAGCTTAGGGCCTGGGGCCAACGTCCTGACTTTC. This sequence encodes CASSLGPGANVLTF. Based on the CDR3 plus reference TRBV7-2 and TRBJ2-6, the full variable domain is GAGVSQSPSNKVTEKGKDVELRCDPISGHTALYWYRQSLGQGLEFLIYFQGNSAPDKSGLPSDRFSAERTGGSVSTLTIQRTQQEDSAVYLCASSLGPGANVLTFGAGSRLTVL.

The chain links TRBV12-3 or TRBV12-4 to TRBJ2-3, with D possibly matching TRBD2 (5 bases). V was trimmed by 5 bases and J by 6 bases, leaving 15 bases between them. The CDR3 extends over 14 amino acids. In DNA, the CDR3 is TGTGCCAGCAGTCCACCATCGGGGTTTGATACGCAGTATTTT. Protein product: CASSPPSGFDTQYF.

The rearrangement links TRBV6-6 to TRBJ2-2; 12 nucleotides agree with TRBD2. This CDR3 is built from 16 residues. With 5 bases clipped from V and 4 bases from J, the junction kept 5 bases outside the gene matches. The germline V gene encodes CDR1 MNHNY and CDR2 SVGAGI (reference sequence). The CDR3 region has the DNA TGTGCCAGCAGTAACCCGACTAGCGGGGGCACCGGGGAGCTGTTTTTT. Protein product: CASSNPTSGGTGELFF.

This clonotype was picked up a small number of times. The chain employs TRBV7-2 and TRBJ1-5; 7 positions match TRBD1. The CDR3 covers 13 residues. The ends lost 4 bases at V and 5 bases at J; junction bases unmatched: 2. Germline lookup yields CDR1 SGHTA and CDR2 FQGNSA. CDR3 in DNA: TGTGCCAGCAGCTCTCAGGGGGATCAGCCCCAGCATTTT. It encodes CASSSQGDQPQHF.

This chain connects TRBV20-1 to TRBJ1-1, with 7 bases aligning to TRBD1. Germline V gene data show CDR1 as DFQATT and CDR2 as SNEGSKA (reference sequence). This CDR3 comprises 13 residues. Trimming took 3 bases from V and 4 from J; bases not matched to a gene: 5. The CDR3 loop reads CSASSPGGTEAFF. The DNA of the CDR3 is TGCAGTGCTAGCTCACCAGGGGGCACTGAAGCTTTCTTT.

Points on this clonotype: Germline and junction disagree at one end, which may indicate a read error. V gene TRBV20-1 combines with J gene TRBJ2-4; D remains ambiguous. The germline V gene encodes CDR1 DFQATT and CDR2 SNEGSKA (reference sequence). CDR3 size: 15 residues. The chain's CDR3 is CSASKYALAQNIQYF. The CDR3 nucleotides read TGCAGTGCCTCTAAGTACGCGTTAGCCCAAAACATTCAGTACTTC.

The chain employs TRBV20-1 and TRBJ1-4; no clear D gene. The CDR3 is 15 amino acids. Germline V gives CDR1 DFQATT, CDR2 SNEGSKA (reference sequence). The V end was cut by 0 bases, the J end by 7 bases, with 15 bases between. The CDR3 coding sequence is TGCAGTGCTAGAGATGAAGGTGATGTTGGTGAAAAACTGTTTTTT. Translation gives CSARDEGDVGEKLFF.

This clonotype was seen a handful of times. The chain recombines TRBV5-1 with TRBJ2-7; D might be TRBD1 or TRBD2, each matching 5 bases. This CDR3 region has 16 residues. V lost 0 bases and J 2 bases, leaving 15 bases between the germline ends. Germline values: CDR1 SGHRS, CDR2 YFSETQ. The CDR3 sequence is CASSLGFGTNPYEQYF. The CDR3 DNA reads as TGCGCCAGCAGCTTGGGGTTCGGGACGAATCCCTACGAGCAGTACTTC.

This chain connects TRBV11-3 to TRBJ2-1; D gene ambiguous. The CDR3 runs 15 residues. CDR1 and CDR2 (germline): SGHNT, YENEEA. Deletions cut 4 bases from V and 4 bases from J, with 14 bases between. CDR3 nucleotides: TGTGCCAGCAGCTCCCTTTCCCGACCGTACAATGAGCAGTTCTTC. This translates into CASSSLSRPYNEQFF.

This rearrangement joins TRBV6-1 to TRBJ1-5, with D possibly matching TRBD1 (6 bases). V was pared by 6 bases and J by 1 base, with 19 bases between. The CDR3 contains 17 residues. In germline, CDR1 is MNHNS, CDR2 SASEGT. The CDR3 nucleotides are TGTGCCAGCAGGAGGGAGAGGGGGACACTCAGCAATCAGCCCCAGCATTTT. Protein: CASRRERGTLSNQPQHF.

This chain joins TRBV7-9 and TRBJ1-2; 9 bases fit TRBD1. V dropped 5 bases and J dropped 0; count of bases not matched to a gene: 4. In germline, CDR1 is SEHNR, CDR2 FQNEAQ (reference sequence). This CDR3 has 15 residues. DNA for the CDR3: TGTGCCAGCAGCGGGGACAGGGTCCCTAACTATGGCTACACCTTC. This gives the protein CASSGDRVPNYGYTF. Drawing the rest from reference TRBV7-9 and TRBJ1-2, the complete variable domain is DTGVSQNPRHKITKRGQNVTFRCDPISEHNRLYWYRQTLGQGPEFLTYFQNEAQLEKSRLLSDRFSAERPKGSFSTLEIQRTEQGDSAMYLCASSGDRVPNYGYTFGSGTRLTVV.

The chain has TRBV20-1 and TRBJ2-5; the D is unclear. CDR3 length equals 10 residues. Per germline, CDR1 DFQATT and CDR2 SNEGSKA (reference sequence). V was pared by 3 bases and J by 4 bases, with 3 bases between. The DNA of the CDR3 is TGCAGTGCTAGCGGAGAGACCCAGTACTTC. It yields the protein CSASGETQYF.

In its sample, this clonotype was seen a few times. The chain combines TRBV27 with TRBJ2-7; D not resolved. The CDR3 spans 16 residues. V was cut by 5 bases and J by 2 bases, with 19 bases left in between. Germline lookup yields CDR1 MNHEY and CDR2 SMNVEV (reference sequence). The CDR3 sequence is CASSPRYSDIPYEQYF. For the CDR3, the DNA is TGTGCCAGCAGTCCGCGTTACAGTGACATTCCCTACGAGCAGTACTTC.

The CDR3 loop is CASSLRLESSYEQYF. The CDR3, as DNA: TGTGCCAGCAGTCTCCGCCTAGAGTCCTCCTACGAGCAGTACTTC. The V call is TRBV12-3 or TRBV12-4, the J call TRBJ2-7; D ambiguous. The CDR3 extends over 15 amino acids. Deletions cut 5 bases from V and 0 bases from J, with 14 bases between.

The chain combines TRBV6-1 with TRBJ1-1; the D is unclear. Trimming removed 6 bases from V and 2 bases from J, with 13 bases in between. The CDR3 spans 14 residues. Germline CDR1 reads MNHNS; CDR2 reads SASEGT. In nucleotides, the CDR3 is TGTGCCAGCAGGGTGACAACTCCTAACACTGAAGCTTTCTTT. Translation gives CASRVTTPNTEAFF.